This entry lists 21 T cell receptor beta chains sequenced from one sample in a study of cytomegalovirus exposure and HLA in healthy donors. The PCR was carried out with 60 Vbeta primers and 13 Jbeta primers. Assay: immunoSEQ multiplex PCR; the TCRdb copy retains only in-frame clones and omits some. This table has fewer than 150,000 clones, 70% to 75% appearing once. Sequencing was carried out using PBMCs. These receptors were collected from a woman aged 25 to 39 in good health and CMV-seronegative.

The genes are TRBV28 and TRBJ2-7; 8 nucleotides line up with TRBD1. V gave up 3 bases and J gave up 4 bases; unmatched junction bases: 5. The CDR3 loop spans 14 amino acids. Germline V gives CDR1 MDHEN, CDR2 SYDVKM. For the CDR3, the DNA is TGTGCCAGCAGTTTTGGGGACAGGCCATACGAGCAGTACTTC. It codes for CASSFGDRPYEQYF.

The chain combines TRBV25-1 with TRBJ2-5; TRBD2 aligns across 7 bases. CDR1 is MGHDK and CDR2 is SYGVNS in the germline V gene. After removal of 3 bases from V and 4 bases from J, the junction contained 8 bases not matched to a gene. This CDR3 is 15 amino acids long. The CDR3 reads CASSDAGTGGETQYF. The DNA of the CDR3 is TGTGCCAGCAGTGATGCGGGTACGGGGGGAGAGACCCAGTACTTC.

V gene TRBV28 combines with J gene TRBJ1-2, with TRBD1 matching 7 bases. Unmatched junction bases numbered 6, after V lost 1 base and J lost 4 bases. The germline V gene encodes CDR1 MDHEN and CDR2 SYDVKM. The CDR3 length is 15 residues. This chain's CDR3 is CASSLYSGGSYGYTF. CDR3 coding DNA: TGTGCCAGCAGTTTATACTCAGGGGGGAGCTATGGCTACACCTTC.

The CDR3 protein is CASSQAKRASYNEQFF. The CDR3 coding sequence is TGTGCCAGCAGCCAAGCTAAGCGTGCGAGTTACAATGAGCAGTTCTTC. J is TRBJ2-1 and V is TRBV14, with unresolved D. The germline gives CDR1 SGHDN, CDR2 FVKESK. CDR3 size: 16 residues. Trimming removed 1 base at V and 4 bases at J, with 14 bases between.

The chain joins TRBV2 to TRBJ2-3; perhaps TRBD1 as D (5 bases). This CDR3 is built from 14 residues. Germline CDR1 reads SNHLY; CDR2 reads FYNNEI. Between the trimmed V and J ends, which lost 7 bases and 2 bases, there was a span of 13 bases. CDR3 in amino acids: CASTSGSPTDTQYF. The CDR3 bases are TGTGCCAGCACATCAGGGTCCCCCACAGATACGCAGTATTTT.

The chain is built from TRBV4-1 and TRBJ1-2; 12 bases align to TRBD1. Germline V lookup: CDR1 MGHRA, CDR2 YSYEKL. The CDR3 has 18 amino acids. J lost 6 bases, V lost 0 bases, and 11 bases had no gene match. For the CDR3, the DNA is TGCGCCAGCAGCCAAGATCCTCGGGACAGGGGGCGCAACGATGGCTACACCTTC. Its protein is CASSQDPRDRGRNDGYTF.

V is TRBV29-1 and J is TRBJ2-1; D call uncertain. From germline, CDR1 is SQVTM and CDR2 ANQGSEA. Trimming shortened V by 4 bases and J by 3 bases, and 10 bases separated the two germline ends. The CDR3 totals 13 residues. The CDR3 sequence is CSVGVSFYNEQFF. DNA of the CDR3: TGCAGCGTTGGCGTCTCTTTCTACAATGAGCAGTTCTTC.

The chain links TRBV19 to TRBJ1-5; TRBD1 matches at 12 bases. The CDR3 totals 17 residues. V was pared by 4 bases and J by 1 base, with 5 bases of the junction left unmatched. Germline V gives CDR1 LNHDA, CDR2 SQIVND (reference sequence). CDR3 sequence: CASSRGQGAQSNQPQHF. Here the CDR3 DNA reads TGTGCCAGTAGTAGGGGACAGGGGGCTCAAAGCAATCAGCCCCAGCATTTT.

CDR3 sequence reads: CASPKGQGNGYTF. The CDR3 nucleotides are TGTGCCAGCCCCAAGGGACAGGGGAATGGCTACACCTTC. The chain has TRBV2 and TRBJ1-2; TRBD1 agrees at 10 bases. The germline V gene has CDR1 SNHLY and CDR2 FYNNEI. The CDR3 is 13 residues long. V lost 8 bases and J lost 6; bases outside the gene matches: 6.

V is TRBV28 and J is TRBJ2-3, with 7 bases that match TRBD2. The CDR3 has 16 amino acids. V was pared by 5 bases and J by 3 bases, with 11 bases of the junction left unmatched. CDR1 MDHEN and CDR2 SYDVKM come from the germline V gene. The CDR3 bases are TGTGCCAGCAGTCCCCCCCTAGCGGAAGGGACAGATACGCAGTATTTT. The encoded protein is CASSPPLAEGTDTQYF.

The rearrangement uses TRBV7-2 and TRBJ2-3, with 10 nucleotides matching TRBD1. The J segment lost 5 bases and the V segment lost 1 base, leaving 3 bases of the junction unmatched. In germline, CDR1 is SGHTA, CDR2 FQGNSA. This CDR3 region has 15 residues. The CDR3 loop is CASSLGGQGKDTQYF. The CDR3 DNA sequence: TGTGCCAGCAGCTTAGGGGGACAGGGGAAAGATACGCAGTATTTT. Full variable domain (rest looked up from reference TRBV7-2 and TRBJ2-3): GAGVSQSPSNKVTEKGKDVELRCDPISGHTALYWYRQSLGQGLEFLIYFQGNSAPDKSGLPSDRFSAERTGGSVSTLTIQRTQQEDSAVYLCASSLGGQGKDTQYFGPGTRLTVL.

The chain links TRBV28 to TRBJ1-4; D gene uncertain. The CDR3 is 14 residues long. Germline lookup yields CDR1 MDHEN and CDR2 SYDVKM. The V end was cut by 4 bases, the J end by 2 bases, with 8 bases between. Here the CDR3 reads CASSSAGTNEKLFF. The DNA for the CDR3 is TGTGCCAGCAGTTCTGCAGGTACTAATGAAAAACTGTTTTTT.

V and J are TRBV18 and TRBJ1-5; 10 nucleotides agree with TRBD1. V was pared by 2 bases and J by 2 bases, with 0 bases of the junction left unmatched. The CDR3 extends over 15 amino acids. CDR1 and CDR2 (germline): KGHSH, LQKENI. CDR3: CASSPGTGGNQPQHF. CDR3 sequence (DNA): TGTGCCAGCTCACCAGGGACAGGGGGCAATCAGCCCCAGCATTTT.

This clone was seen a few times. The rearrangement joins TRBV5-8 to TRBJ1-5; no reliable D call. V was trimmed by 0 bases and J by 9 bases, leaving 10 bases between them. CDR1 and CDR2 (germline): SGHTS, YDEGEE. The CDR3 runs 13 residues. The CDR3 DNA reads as TGTGCCAGCAGCTTGGGAGGGCGCGGGCCCCAGCATTTT. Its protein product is CASSLGGRGPQHF. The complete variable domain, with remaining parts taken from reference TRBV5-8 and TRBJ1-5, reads EAGVTQSPTHLIKTRGQQATLRCSPISGHTSVYWYQQALGLGLQFLLWYDEGEERNRGNFPPRFSGRQFPNYSSELNVNALELEDSALYLCASSLGGRGPQHFGDGTRLSIL.

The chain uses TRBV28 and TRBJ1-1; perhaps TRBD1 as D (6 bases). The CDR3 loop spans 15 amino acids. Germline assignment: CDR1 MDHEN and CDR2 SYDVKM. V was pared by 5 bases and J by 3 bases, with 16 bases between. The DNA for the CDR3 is TGTGCCAGCAGTATAACAGGACAGCACGACACTGAAGCTTTCTTT. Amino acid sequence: CASSITGQHDTEAFF.

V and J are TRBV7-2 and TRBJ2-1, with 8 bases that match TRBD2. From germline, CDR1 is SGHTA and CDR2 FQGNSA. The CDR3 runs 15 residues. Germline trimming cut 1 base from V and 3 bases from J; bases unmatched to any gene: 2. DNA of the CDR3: TGTGCCAGCAGCTTAGTCGGGGGGGACTACAATGAGCAGTTCTTC. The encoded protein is CASSLVGGDYNEQFF.

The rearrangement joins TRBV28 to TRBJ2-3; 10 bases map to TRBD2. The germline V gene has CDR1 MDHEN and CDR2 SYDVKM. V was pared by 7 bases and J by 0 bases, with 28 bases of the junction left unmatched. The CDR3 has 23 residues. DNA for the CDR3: TGTGCCAGCACCCAAGAAATCATCCCTAGCGGGAGTGCTTTTGGGACTAGCACAGATACGCAGTATTTT. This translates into CASTQEIIPSGSAFGTSTDTQYF.

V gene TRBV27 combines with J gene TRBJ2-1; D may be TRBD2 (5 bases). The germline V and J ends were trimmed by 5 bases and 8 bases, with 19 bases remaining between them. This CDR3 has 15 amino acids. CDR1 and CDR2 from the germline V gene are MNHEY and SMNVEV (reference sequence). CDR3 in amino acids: CASSPPPGIPHEQFF. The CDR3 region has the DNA TGTGCCAGCAGTCCGCCGCCCGGGATACCCCATGAGCAGTTCTTC.

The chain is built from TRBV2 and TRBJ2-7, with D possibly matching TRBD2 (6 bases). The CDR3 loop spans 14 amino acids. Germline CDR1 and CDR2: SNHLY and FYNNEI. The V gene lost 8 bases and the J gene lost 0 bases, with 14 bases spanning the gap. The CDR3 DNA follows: TGTGCCAGCGACCCGGGACTCAGCTCCTACGAGCAGTACTTC. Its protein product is CASDPGLSSYEQYF.

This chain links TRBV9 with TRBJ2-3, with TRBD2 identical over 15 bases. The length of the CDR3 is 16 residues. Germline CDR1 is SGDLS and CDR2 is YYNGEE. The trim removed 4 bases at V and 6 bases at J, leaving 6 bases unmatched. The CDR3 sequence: CASSSGLAGGLDTQYF. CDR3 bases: TGTGCCAGCAGCTCCGGACTAGCGGGGGGGCTCGATACGCAGTATTTT.

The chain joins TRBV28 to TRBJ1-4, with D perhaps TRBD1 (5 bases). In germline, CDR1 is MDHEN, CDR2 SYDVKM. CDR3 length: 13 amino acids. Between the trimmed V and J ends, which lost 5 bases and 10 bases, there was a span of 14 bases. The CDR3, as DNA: TGTGCCAGCAGTGTTGGACCGGGGGGAAAACTGTTTTTT. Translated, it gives CASSVGPGGKLFF.